One sample yielded the 27 T cell receptor beta chains listed below, sequenced in a study of T cell responses to AZD1222 COVID-19 vaccine. Here immunoSEQ multiplex PCR was the method, and the copy in TCRdb shows in-frame clones only, minus some. The repertoire holds about 200,000 clones, with roughly 92% as singletons. Material: peripheral blood, obtained 28 days after the second AZD1222 dose. Every receptor here comes from an adult who received the AZD1222 COVID-19 vaccine.

J is TRBJ1-2 and V is TRBV10-3; no reliable D call. With 3 bases removed from V and 3 bases from J, the gap between germline ends came to 8 bases. The germline V gene encodes CDR1 ENHRY and CDR2 SYGVKD. The CDR3 sequence is 13 residues long. In DNA, the CDR3 is TGTGCCATCAGTGAAAATGGATACTATGGCTACACCTTC. Its translation is CAISENGYYGYTF.

The V gene is TRBV6-4, the J gene TRBJ1-1; 9 bases map to TRBD1. Losses at the gene ends were 0 bases for V and 1 base for J; bases not matched to a gene: 12. Germline V gives CDR1 MRHNA, CDR2 SNTAGT. CDR3 length equals 19 residues. In DNA form, the CDR3 reads TGTGCCAGCAGTGACTCGATGTCCACAGGGGGCGCTGGGAACACTGAAGCTTTCTTT. It yields the protein CASSDSMSTGGAGNTEAFF.

In its sample, this clone was seen a few times. V is TRBV10-1 and J is TRBJ2-2; D not certain. V was pared by 6 bases and J by 6 bases, with 11 bases between. CDR1 is WNHNN, CDR2 SYGVQD, per germline (reference sequence). CDR3 size: 13 residues. Written as DNA, the CDR3 is TGCGCCAGCAGCGACTCAGTCCCCGGGGAGCTGTTTTTT. It yields the protein CASSDSVPGELFF.

This chain links TRBV4-1 with TRBJ2-1; 7 nucleotides line up with TRBD2. J gave up 7 bases and V 2 bases, and 8 bases lay outside the gene matches. Germline CDR1 is MGHRA and CDR2 is YSYEKL. This CDR3 spans 15 amino acids. DNA for the CDR3: TGCGCCAGCAGCCAACCCCGACTAGCTGGGAATGAGCAGTTCTTC. Protein product: CASSQPRLAGNEQFF.

The CDR3 reads CASSLRMETQYF. CDR3 DNA: TGTGCCAGCAGCCTAAGGATGGAGACCCAGTACTTC. The J gene is TRBJ2-5, the V gene TRBV11-2, with no clear D. The germline V gene has CDR1 SGHAT and CDR2 FQNNGV. The CDR3 spans 12 residues. V was pared by 5 bases and J by 5 bases, with 9 bases between.

The chain recombines TRBV5-5 with TRBJ1-2; D might be TRBD1 (6 bases). V lost 5 bases, J lost 8 bases, and 13 bases lay in between. Germline V lookup: CDR1 SGHKS, CDR2 YYEKEE (reference sequence). This CDR3 has 12 amino acids. Here the CDR3 DNA reads TGTGCCAGCAGTTTAGAACAGGGCGGCTACACCTTC. Protein product: CASSLEQGGYTF.

V usage is TRBV5-1 and J usage is TRBJ1-1; TRBD1 matches 7 bases. CDR3 length equals 15 residues. CDR1 and CDR2 from the germline V gene are SGHRS and YFSETQ. V shed 8 bases, J shed 4 bases, and the junction held 14 bases outside the gene matches. CDR3 in amino acids: CASSRQGEGGTEAFF. The CDR3 bases are TGCGCCAGTTCGAGGCAGGGGGAAGGTGGCACTGAAGCTTTCTTT.

Worth noting for this clone: Other DNA sequences of this sample code for an identical CDR3. This chain connects TRBV5-4 to TRBJ2-5; TRBD1 aligns across 8 bases. Unmatched junction bases numbered 0, after V lost 0 bases and J lost 5 bases. The CDR3 runs 13 residues. Germline CDR1 and CDR2: SGHNT and YYREEE (reference sequence). The chain's CDR3 is CASSLGDRETQYF. CDR3 nucleotide sequence: TGTGCCAGCAGCTTGGGGGACAGGGAGACCCAGTACTTC.

This chain links TRBV5-4 with TRBJ1-2; 7 nucleotides line up with TRBD1. The CDR3 runs to 14 residues. The V segment lost 5 bases and the J segment 2 bases; nucleotides outside the gene matches: 6. Germline CDR1 and CDR2: SGHNT and YYREEE (reference sequence). The DNA of the CDR3 is TGTGCCAGCAGTCCCGGGACAGTGAACTATGGCTACACCTTC. The encoded protein is CASSPGTVNYGYTF.

V and J are TRBV5-1 and TRBJ1-1, with D perhaps matching TRBD1 (5 bases). With 4 bases removed from V and 3 bases from J, the gap between germline ends came to 13 bases. The germline V gene has CDR1 SGHRS and CDR2 YFSETQ. The CDR3 loop spans 14 amino acids. CDR3: CASSVNRKDTEAFF. CDR3 coding DNA: TGCGCCAGCAGCGTAAACAGGAAAGACACTGAAGCTTTCTTT.

J is TRBJ2-7 and V is TRBV3-1 (or the pseudogene TRBV3-2), with 9 bases that match TRBD2. Trimming cost V 0 bases and J 6 bases; bases outside gene matches: 9. Looked up from germline, CDR1 is LGHDT and CDR2 is YNNKEL (reference sequence). There are 16 residues in the CDR3. The CDR3 sequence is CASSQEPLAGDGEQYF. The CDR3 bases are TGTGCCAGCAGCCAAGAGCCATTAGCGGGAGATGGCGAGCAGTACTTC.

The V call is TRBV3-1 (or the pseudogene TRBV3-2), the J call TRBJ2-1, with 13 nucleotides matching TRBD2. V trimming: 4 bases; J trimming: 4 bases; junction bases outside the gene matches: 4. Germline loops: CDR1 LGHDT, CDR2 YNNKEL (reference sequence). This CDR3 is built from 16 residues. This CDR3 reads CASSLPGLAGYNEQFF. The CDR3, as DNA: TGTGCCAGCAGCCTACCGGGACTAGCGGGGTACAATGAGCAGTTCTTC.

The rearrangement uses TRBV2 and TRBJ1-4; perhaps TRBD1 as D (5 bases). The CDR3 covers 14 residues. CDR1 and CDR2 from the germline V gene are SNHLY and FYNNEI. Between the trimmed V and J ends, which lost 6 bases and 4 bases, there was a span of 12 bases. This chain's CDR3 is CASRAEGNNEKLFF. CDR3 coding DNA: TGTGCCAGCAGAGCGGAGGGGAATAATGAAAAACTGTTTTTT.

The rearrangement joins TRBV6-5 to TRBJ1-1; D is perhaps TRBD1 (6 bases). Trimming cost V 2 bases and J 1 base, with 11 bases left between them. This CDR3 has 15 residues. CDR1 and CDR2 (germline): MNHEY, SVGAGI. CDR3 DNA sequence: TGTGCCAGCAGTTACCTCAGGGGCACGAACACTGAAGCTTTCTTT. Translation: CASSYLRGTNTEAFF.

The rearrangement joins TRBV11-2 to TRBJ2-7, with D possibly matching TRBD2 (6 bases). Germline V gene lookup returns CDR1 SGHAT and CDR2 FQNNGV. This CDR3 has 14 amino acids. V was shortened by 1 base and J by 0 bases, with 7 bases between the two germline ends. In nucleotides, the CDR3 is TGTGCCAGCAGCTTAGGGGACTTCTCCTACGAGCAGTACTTC. The encoded protein is CASSLGDFSYEQYF.

V gene TRBV7-2 combines with J gene TRBJ1-1; TRBD1 agrees at 8 bases. The CDR3 runs to 19 residues. Germline values: CDR1 SGHTA, CDR2 FQGNSA. With 6 bases clipped from V and 0 bases from J, the junction kept 18 bases outside the gene matches. The CDR3 region has the DNA TGTGCCAGCAGAACCCGCCTCAGACAGGGGAGGGACATGAACACTGAAGCTTTCTTT. Translating it yields CASRTRLRQGRDMNTEAFF.

This chain links TRBV7-8 with TRBJ2-5; 15 bases align to TRBD2. Per the germline V gene, CDR1 is SGHVS and CDR2 is FQNEAQ. This CDR3 region has 18 residues. The V segment lost 5 bases and the J segment 4 bases; nucleotides outside the gene matches: 11. The CDR3 region has the DNA TGTGCCAGCAGCCAACTCGGGACTAGCGGGAGGTACGGAGAGACCCAGTACTTC. This codes for CASSQLGTSGRYGETQYF.

The chain employs TRBV5-1 and TRBJ2-3; the D gene is possibly TRBD1 (5 bases). CDR1 SGHRS and CDR2 YFSETQ come from the germline V gene. Trimming removed 0 bases from V and 6 bases from J, with 8 bases in between. The CDR3 consists of 13 residues. CDR3 loop: CASSLVAGDTQYF. CDR3 nucleotide sequence: TGCGCCAGCAGCTTGGTGGCAGGGGATACGCAGTATTTT. Filled out from reference TRBV5-1 and TRBJ2-3, the complete variable domain reads KAGVTQTPRYLIKTRGQQVTLSCSPISGHRSVSWYQQTPGQGLQFLFEYFSETQRNKGNFPGRFSGRQFSNSRSEMNVSTLELGDSALYLCASSLVAGDTQYFGPGTRLTVL.

This chain links TRBV11-2 with TRBJ2-3; TRBD2 agrees at 8 bases. The CDR3 totals 16 residues. CDR1 is SGHAT and CDR2 is FQNNGV in the germline V gene. V lost 4 bases, J lost 7 bases, and 13 bases stayed unmatched. CDR3 nucleotides: TGTGCCAGCAGCTCCCTGGGGACTAGAACCTCTAATACGCAGTATTTT. Its protein is CASSSLGTRTSNTQYF.

A single count supports this clone. The chain combines TRBV7-2 with TRBJ2-5, with 9 bases that match TRBD2. Germline trimming cut 5 bases from V and 3 bases from J; bases unmatched to any gene: 1. This CDR3 is 13 amino acids long. Germline loops: CDR1 SGHTA, CDR2 FQGNSA. CDR3 DNA: TGTGCCAGCAGCCGGACTAGCGAAGAGACCCAGTACTTC. Amino acid sequence: CASSRTSEETQYF.

The chain couples TRBV5-4 to TRBJ2-7; D is uncertain. The CDR3 has 13 amino acids. V was cut by 2 bases and J by 3 bases, with 9 bases left in between. The germline gives CDR1 SGHNT, CDR2 YYREEE (reference sequence). The CDR3 nucleotides read TGTGCCAGCAGCTTTAGATTGGGCTACGAGCAGTACTTC. Residues: CASSFRLGYEQYF.

The V and J genes are TRBV4-1 and TRBJ2-7; the D gene is possibly TRBD1 (5 bases). The CDR3 length is 14 residues. Trimming pared 0 bases from V and 5 bases from J, leaving 11 bases between. Germline CDR1 and CDR2: MGHRA and YSYEKL. The CDR3 loop reads CASSQEVRDHEQYF. DNA of the CDR3: TGCGCCAGCAGCCAAGAGGTCAGGGATCACGAGCAGTACTTC.

V and J are TRBV6-1 and TRBJ2-7, with 13 bases that match TRBD2. The CDR3 totals 15 residues. V lost 3 bases to trimming and J lost 3 bases; unmatched junction nucleotides: 2. CDR1 MNHNS and CDR2 SASEGT come from the germline V gene. CDR3 residues: CASSERTSGSYEQYF. CDR3 coding DNA: TGTGCCAGCAGTGAGCGGACTAGCGGGAGCTACGAGCAGTACTTC.

The V gene is TRBV18, the J gene TRBJ1-1; 10 bases are shared with TRBD1. The junction had 5 bases not matched to a gene; V was cut back by 4 bases and J by 0 bases. Per the germline V gene, CDR1 is KGHSH and CDR2 is LQKENI. The CDR3 runs 16 residues. The CDR3 is CASSHRDRGLNTEAFF. As DNA, the CDR3 is TGTGCCAGCTCACACCGGGACAGGGGCTTGAACACTGAAGCTTTCTTT.

The chain joins TRBV2 to TRBJ1-4, with D possibly matching TRBD1 (5 bases). V lost 5 bases and J lost 4, with 14 bases in between. Germline assignment: CDR1 SNHLY and CDR2 FYNNEI. The CDR3 has 15 residues. The CDR3 is CASSQGPWVNEKLFF. The CDR3 DNA reads as TGTGCCAGCAGTCAGGGCCCATGGGTTAATGAAAAACTGTTTTTT.

The rearrangement links TRBV6-6 to TRBJ1-5; a possible D gene is TRBD1 (5 bases). This CDR3 contains 14 residues. Trimming shortened V by 7 bases and J by 7 bases, and 17 bases separated the two germline ends. Germline-derived CDR1 and CDR2 are MNHNY and SVGAGI (reference sequence). The CDR3 protein is CASNMATGGQPQHF. The CDR3 nucleotides read TGTGCCAGCAATATGGCAACGGGGGGGCAGCCCCAGCATTTT.

On this clone: One end of the junction does not line up with germline, which may come from a read error. This rearrangement joins TRBV27 to TRBJ2-1; 9 bases are a match to TRBD2. CDR1 is MNHEY, CDR2 SMNVEV, per germline (reference sequence). CDR3 length: 18 residues. DNA of the CDR3: TGTGCCAGCAGTTTTGCTAGCGGGGTCTCAGTTTCCTATAATGAGCAGTTCTTC. It yields the protein CASSFASGVSVSYNEQFF.